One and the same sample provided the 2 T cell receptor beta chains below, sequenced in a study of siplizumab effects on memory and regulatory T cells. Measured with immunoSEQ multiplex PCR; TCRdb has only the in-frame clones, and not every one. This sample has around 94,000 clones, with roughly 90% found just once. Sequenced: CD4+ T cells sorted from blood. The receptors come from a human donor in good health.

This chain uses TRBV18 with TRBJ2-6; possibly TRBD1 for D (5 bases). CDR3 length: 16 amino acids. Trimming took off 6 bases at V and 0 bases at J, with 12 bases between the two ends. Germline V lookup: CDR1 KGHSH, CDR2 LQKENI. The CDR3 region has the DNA TGTGCCAGCTCGGGGCTTGAACGCTCTGGGGCCAACGTCCTGACTTTC. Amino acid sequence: CASSGLERSGANVLTF.

CDR3 sequence: CASKSGTHQETQYF. The CDR3 nucleotides are TGTGCCAGTAAATCTGGGACCCACCAAGAGACCCAGTACTTC. The chain is built from TRBV19 and TRBJ2-5; D may correspond to TRBD1 or TRBD2 (5 bases each). The CDR3 contains 14 residues. V dropped 7 bases and J dropped 0 bases, with 12 bases sitting between them. Germline V gives CDR1 LNHDA, CDR2 SQIVND (reference sequence). The whole variable domain, filled in from reference TRBV19 and TRBJ2-5, reads DGGITQSPKYLFRKEGQNVTLSCEQNLNHDAMYWYRQDPGQGLRLIYYSQIVNDFQKGDIAEGYSVSREKKESFPLTVTSAQKNPTAFYLCASKSGTHQETQYFGPGTRLLVL.